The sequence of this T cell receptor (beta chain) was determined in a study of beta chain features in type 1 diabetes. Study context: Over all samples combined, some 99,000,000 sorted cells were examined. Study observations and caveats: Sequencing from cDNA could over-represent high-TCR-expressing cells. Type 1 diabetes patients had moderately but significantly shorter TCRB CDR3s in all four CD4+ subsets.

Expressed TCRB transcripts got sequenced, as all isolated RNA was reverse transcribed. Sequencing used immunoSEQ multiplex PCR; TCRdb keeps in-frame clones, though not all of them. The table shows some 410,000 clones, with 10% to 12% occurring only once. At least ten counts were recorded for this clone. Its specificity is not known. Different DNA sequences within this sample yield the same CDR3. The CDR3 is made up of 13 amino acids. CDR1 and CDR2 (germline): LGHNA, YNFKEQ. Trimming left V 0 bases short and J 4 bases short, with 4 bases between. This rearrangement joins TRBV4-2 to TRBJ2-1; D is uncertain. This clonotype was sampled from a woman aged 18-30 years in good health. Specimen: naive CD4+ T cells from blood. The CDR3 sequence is CASSQDSYNEQFF. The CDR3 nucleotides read TGTGCCAGCAGCCAAGACAGTTACAATGAGCAGTTCTTC.